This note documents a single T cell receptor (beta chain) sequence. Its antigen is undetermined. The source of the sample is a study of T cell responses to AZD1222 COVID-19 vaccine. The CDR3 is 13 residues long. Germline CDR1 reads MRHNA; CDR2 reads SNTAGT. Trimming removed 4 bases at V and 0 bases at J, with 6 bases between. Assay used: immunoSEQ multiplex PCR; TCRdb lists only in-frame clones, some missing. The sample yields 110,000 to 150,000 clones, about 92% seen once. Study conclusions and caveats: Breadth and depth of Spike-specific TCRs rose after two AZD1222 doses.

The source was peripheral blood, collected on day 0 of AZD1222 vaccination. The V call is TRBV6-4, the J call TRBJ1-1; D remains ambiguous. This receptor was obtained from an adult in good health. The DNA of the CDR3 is TGTGCCAGCAGTGTCGACCTGAACACTGAAGCTTTCTTT. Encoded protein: CASSVDLNTEAFF.